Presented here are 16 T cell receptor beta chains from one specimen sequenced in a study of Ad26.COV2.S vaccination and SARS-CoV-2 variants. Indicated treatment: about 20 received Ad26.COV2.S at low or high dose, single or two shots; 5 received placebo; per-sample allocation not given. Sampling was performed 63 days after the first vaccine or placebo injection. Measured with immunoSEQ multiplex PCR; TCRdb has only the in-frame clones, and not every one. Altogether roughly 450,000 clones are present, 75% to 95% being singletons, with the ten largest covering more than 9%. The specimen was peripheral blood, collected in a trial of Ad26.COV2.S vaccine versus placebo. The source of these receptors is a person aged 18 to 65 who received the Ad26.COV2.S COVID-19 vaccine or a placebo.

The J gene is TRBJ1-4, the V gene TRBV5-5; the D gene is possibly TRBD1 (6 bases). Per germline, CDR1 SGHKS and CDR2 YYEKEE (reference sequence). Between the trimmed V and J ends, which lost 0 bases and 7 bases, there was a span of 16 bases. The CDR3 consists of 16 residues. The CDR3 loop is CASSLEGGRLGEKLFF. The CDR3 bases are TGTGCCAGCAGCTTGGAGGGGGGCAGGTTGGGTGAAAAACTGTTTTTT.

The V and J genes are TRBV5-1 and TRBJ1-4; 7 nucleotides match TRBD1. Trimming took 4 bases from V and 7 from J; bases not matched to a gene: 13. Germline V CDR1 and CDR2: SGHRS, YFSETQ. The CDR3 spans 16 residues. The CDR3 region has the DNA TGCGCCAGCAGCCGCACCGGAGGGGGCGGAGGTGAAAAACTGTTTTTT. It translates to CASSRTGGGGGEKLFF.

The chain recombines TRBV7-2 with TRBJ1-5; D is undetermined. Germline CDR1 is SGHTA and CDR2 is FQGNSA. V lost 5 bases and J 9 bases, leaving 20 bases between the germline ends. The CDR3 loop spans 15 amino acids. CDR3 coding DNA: TGTGCCAGCAGCCCCGAGCTGGGAATCGTTAGGCCCCAGCATTTT. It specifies CASSPELGIVRPQHF.

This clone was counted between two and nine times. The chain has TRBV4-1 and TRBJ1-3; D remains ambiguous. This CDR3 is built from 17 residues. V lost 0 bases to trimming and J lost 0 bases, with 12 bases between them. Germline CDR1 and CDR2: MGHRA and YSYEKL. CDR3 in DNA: TGCGCCAGCAGCCAAGATCTAGGCGTAAGCTCTGGAAACACCATATATTTT. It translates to CASSQDLGVSSGNTIYF.

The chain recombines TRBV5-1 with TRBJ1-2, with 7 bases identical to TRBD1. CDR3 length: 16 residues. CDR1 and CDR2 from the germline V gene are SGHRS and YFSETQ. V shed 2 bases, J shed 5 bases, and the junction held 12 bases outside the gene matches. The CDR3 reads CASSFGQGTALYGYTF. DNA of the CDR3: TGCGCCAGCAGCTTTGGGCAAGGGACAGCACTGTATGGCTACACCTTC. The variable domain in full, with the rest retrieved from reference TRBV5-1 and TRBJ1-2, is KAGVTQTPRYLIKTRGQQVTLSCSPISGHRSVSWYQQTPGQGLQFLFEYFSETQRNKGNFPGRFSGRQFSNSRSEMNVSTLELGDSALYLCASSFGQGTALYGYTFGSGTRLTVV.

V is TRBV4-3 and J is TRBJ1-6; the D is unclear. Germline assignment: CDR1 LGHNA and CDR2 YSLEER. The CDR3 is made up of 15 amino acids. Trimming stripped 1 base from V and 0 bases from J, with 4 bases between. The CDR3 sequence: CASSQGSSYNSPLHF. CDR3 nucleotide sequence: TGCGCCAGCAGCCAAGGCAGCTCCTATAATTCACCCCTCCACTTT.

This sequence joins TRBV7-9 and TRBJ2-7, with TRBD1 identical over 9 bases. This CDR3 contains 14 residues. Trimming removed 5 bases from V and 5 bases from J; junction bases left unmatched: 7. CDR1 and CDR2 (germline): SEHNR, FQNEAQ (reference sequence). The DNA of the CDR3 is TGTGCCAGCAGCCGGACAGGGGTCTTCCACGAGCAGTACTTC. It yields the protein CASSRTGVFHEQYF.

The CDR3 sequence: CATSRDRNQPQHF. As DNA, the CDR3 is TGTGCCACCAGCAGAGATCGTAATCAGCCCCAGCATTTT. V usage is TRBV15 and J usage is TRBJ1-5; D is unclear. The CDR3 has 13 residues. The germline V gene encodes CDR1 LNHNV and CDR2 YYDKDF (reference sequence). The V and J ends lost 0 bases and 4 bases respectively, with 4 bases between them.

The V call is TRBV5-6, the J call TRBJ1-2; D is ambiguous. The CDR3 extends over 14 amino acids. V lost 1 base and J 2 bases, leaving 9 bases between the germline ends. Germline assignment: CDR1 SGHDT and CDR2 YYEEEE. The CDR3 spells CASSLISENYGYTF. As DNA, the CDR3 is TGTGCCAGCAGCTTGATCTCCGAGAACTATGGCTACACCTTC. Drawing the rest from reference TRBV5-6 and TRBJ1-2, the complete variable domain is DAGVTQSPTHLIKTRGQQVTLRCSPKSGHDTVSWYQQALGQGPQFIFQYYEEEERQRGNFPDRFSGHQFPNYSSELNVNALLLGDSALYLCASSLISENYGYTFGSGTRLTVV.

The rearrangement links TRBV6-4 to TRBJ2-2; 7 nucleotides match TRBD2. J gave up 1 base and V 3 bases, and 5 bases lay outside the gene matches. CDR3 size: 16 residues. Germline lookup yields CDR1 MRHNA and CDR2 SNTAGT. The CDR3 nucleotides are TGTGCCAGCAGTGAAGCGGGACGGATGAACACCGGGGAGCTGTTTTTT. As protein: CASSEAGRMNTGELFF.

CDR3 in amino acids: CASSRADRDGNQPQHF. In DNA, the CDR3 is TGTGCCAGCTCACGCGCGGACAGGGATGGCAATCAGCCCCAGCATTTT. The gene calls are TRBV18 and TRBJ1-5; 8 nucleotides match TRBD1. The V gene's germline CDR1 is KGHSH and CDR2 LQKENI. J lost 2 bases, V lost 4 bases, and 7 bases had no gene match. The CDR3 runs to 16 residues.

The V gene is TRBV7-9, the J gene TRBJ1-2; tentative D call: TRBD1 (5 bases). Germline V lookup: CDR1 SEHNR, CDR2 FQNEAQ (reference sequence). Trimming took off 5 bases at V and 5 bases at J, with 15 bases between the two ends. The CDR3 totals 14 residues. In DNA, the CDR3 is TGTGCCAGCAGCATCTCCGGGACTGCGTATGGCTACACCTTC. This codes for CASSISGTAYGYTF.

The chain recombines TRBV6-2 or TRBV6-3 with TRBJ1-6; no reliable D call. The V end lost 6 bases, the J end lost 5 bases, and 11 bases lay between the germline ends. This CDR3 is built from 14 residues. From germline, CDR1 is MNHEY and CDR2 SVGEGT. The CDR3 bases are TGTGCCAGCAGCCCGGCAGAAGATAATTCACCCCTCCACTTT. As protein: CASSPAEDNSPLHF.

The CDR3 DNA sequence: TGTGCCAGCAGCTACTCCGGGACTCCTAATGACGAGCAGTACTTC. Amino acids: CASSYSGTPNDEQYF. This sequence joins TRBV7-2 and TRBJ2-7, with D possibly matching TRBD2 (6 bases). This CDR3 comprises 15 residues. The V end lost 4 bases, the J end lost 5 bases, and 18 bases lay between the germline ends. From germline, CDR1 is SGHTA and CDR2 FQGNSA.

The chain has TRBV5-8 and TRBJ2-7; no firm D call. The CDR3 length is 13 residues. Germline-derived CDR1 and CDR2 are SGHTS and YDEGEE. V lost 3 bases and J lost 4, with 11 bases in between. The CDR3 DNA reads TGTGCCAGCAGCTGGTTACTCCAGTACGAGCAGTACTTC. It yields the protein CASSWLLQYEQYF.

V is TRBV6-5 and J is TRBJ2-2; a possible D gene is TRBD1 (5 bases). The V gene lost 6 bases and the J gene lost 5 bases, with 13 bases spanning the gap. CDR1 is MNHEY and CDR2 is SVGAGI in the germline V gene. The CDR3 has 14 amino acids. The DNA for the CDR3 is TGTGCCAGCAGCCGAAACCCAGGGACCGGGGAGCTGTTTTTT. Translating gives CASSRNPGTGELFF.